This section outlines one T cell receptor beta chain sequence together with its context. Its antigen is still unknown. PCR used 60 Vbeta primers and 13 Jbeta primers. Sequenced by immunoSEQ multiplex PCR; TCRdb stores in-frame clones only, minus some. Of tens of thousands of clones listed, around three fifths are singletons. This record belongs to a study of cytomegalovirus exposure and HLA in healthy donors. Germline V lookup: CDR1 SEHNR, CDR2 FQNEAQ (reference sequence). V lost 7 bases and J lost 5; bases outside the gene matches: 5. The CDR3 has 14 residues. General study results and limits: In a later analysis, most CMV-associated TCR beta chains appeared HLA-restricted. The authors later found HLA-associated TCR beta chains more clonally expanded than equally common others. Presence/absence comparisons presumed near-even sequencing depth among donors. TCR beta V segments were, for the most part, productive about 87% or about 30% of the time in an earlier analysis.

This TCR came from a woman aged 40 to 50 in good health and CMV-seropositive. The J gene is TRBJ2-1, the V gene TRBV7-9; TRBD1 matches at 10 bases. Input material: PBMCs. Here the CDR3 reads CASTGQGGNNEQFF. The DNA for the CDR3 is TGTGCCAGCACCGGACAGGGGGGAAACAATGAGCAGTTCTTC.